This entry features one TCR beta chain sequence. The sample belongs to a study of cytomegalovirus exposure and HLA in healthy donors. Amplification used 60 Vbeta primers and 13 Jbeta primers. Sequencing was performed with immunoSEQ multiplex PCR; in TCRdb, only in-frame clones are kept and a portion is missing. The sample lists about 200,000 clones; around 79% were seen once. The sequenced sample was PBMCs. The clonotype comes from a male donor in good health and CMV-seropositive.

This CDR3 reads CASSGGRGGAEQYF. The CDR3 DNA reads as TGTGCCAGCAGCGGGGGTCGGGGGGGCGCGGAACAGTACTTC. This sequence joins TRBV28 and TRBJ2-7, with TRBD2 matching over 8 bases. The CDR3 is 14 amino acids. The V gene end was trimmed by 6 bases and the J gene end by 10 bases; junction bases not matched to a gene: 14. Germline lookup yields CDR1 MDHEN and CDR2 SYDVKM.